This T cell receptor beta chain comes out of a study of T cell repertoires in cytomegalovirus infection. A single record per CDR3 protein comes from TCRdb applying MiXCR to the reads. The repertoire holds approximately 250,000 distinct CDR3 sequences, with about 12% as singletons. The study, taken as a whole, reports: The cumulative frequency of public TCR beta families distinguished individuals who carried CMV together with the relevant HLA. Clonotype analysis showed dominance of the ex vivo response by HLA-C-restricted CMV-specific TCR beta clonotypes.

On this clonotype itself: Antigen unknown.

V lost 0 bases and J 6 bases, leaving 15 bases between the germline ends. The germline V gene has CDR1 MNHEY and CDR2 SVGEGT. The CDR3 runs 15 residues. This clonotype originated in a human donor in good health (CMV status not recorded). Some clones in this sample may be carry-over from other donors' samples. The sample consisted of PBMCs. The chain has TRBV6-2 or TRBV6-3 and TRBJ2-7; D unresolved. In nucleotides, the CDR3 is TGTGCCAGCAGTTACTCGTACGAGATAATTGGCGAGCAGTACTTC. It codes for CASSYSYEIIGEQYF.